Sequencing of this T cell receptor beta chain was carried out in a study of cytomegalovirus exposure and HLA in healthy donors. Looking at the study overall: A prior analysis found fewer than 120 million unique TCR beta sequences from around 200 million T cells.

With respect to this clone: Its cognate antigen is unknown.

Points from the study as a whole: Follow-up analysis later connected one missense variant in DCLRE1C with trimming of TCR beta V- and J-genes. For most subjects, TCR beta sequences were reported to predict HLA-A and HLA-B alleles with accuracy.

The CDR3 is 12 amino acids. V was pared by 8 bases and J by 1 base, with 5 bases between. Germline-derived CDR1 and CDR2 are LNHNV and YYDKDF (reference sequence). Researchers ran the PCR with 60 Vbeta and 13 Jbeta primers. This table comes from immunoSEQ multiplex PCR, and its TCRdb copy is limited to in-frame clones, with some not included. The sample gives about 170,000 clones, approximately 81% of which show up once; 1% is in the top ten. The gene calls are TRBV15 and TRBJ2-2; D not certain. The TCR comes from a boy aged 2 to 10 in good health and CMV-seronegative. Sequenced: PBMCs. CDR3 loop: CATLGNTGELFF. CDR3 in DNA: TGTGCCACCCTAGGGAACACCGGGGAGCTGTTTTTT.